The 28 T cell receptor beta chains below all came from one sample that was sequenced in a study of monozygotic twins with cystic fibrosis. This table comes from immunoSEQ multiplex PCR, and its TCRdb copy is limited to in-frame clones, with some not included. Of roughly 25,000 clones listed, 95% to 97% are singletons. The specimen was blood. These receptors were obtained from a girl aged 2 to 10 with cystic fibrosis.

The chain has TRBV7-9 and TRBJ2-1; TRBD2 matches at 10 bases. Germline CDR1 reads SEHNR; CDR2 reads FQNEAQ (reference sequence). The CDR3 runs to 17 residues. After removal of 3 bases from V and 6 bases from J, the junction contained 11 bases not matched to a gene. The CDR3 sequence is CASSFPGTSETINEQFF. The CDR3, as DNA: TGTGCCAGCAGCTTCCCCGGGACTAGCGAGACTATCAATGAGCAGTTCTTC.

The chain links TRBV6-5 to TRBJ1-2, with TRBD1 as a possible D gene (5 bases). CDR1 is MNHEY and CDR2 is SVGAGI in the germline V gene. The CDR3 runs to 14 residues. Trimming took off 0 bases at V and 1 base at J, with 6 bases between the two ends. For the CDR3, the DNA is TGTGCCAGCAGTTACTCACAGGTTAACTATGGCTACACCTTC. This encodes CASSYSQVNYGYTF.

The chain uses TRBV20-1 and TRBJ2-1; the D gene is possibly TRBD2 (5 bases). The V end was cut by 6 bases, the J end by 8 bases, with 8 bases between. This CDR3 contains 10 residues. The germline V gene encodes CDR1 DFQATT and CDR2 SNEGSKA (reference sequence). As DNA, the CDR3 is TGCAGTGCCGTCGGGGATGAGCAGTTCTTC. Protein product: CSAVGDEQFF.

The chain is built from TRBV30 and TRBJ2-5; D is uncertain. Trimming left V 4 bases short and J 2 bases short, with 8 bases between. This CDR3 is 12 amino acids long. The germline V gene encodes CDR1 GTSNPN and CDR2 SVGIG (reference sequence). CDR3: CAWNGRQETQYF. The CDR3, as DNA: TGTGCCTGGAATGGGCGTCAAGAGACCCAGTACTTC.

This chain uses TRBV28 with TRBJ1-3, with a possible D match to TRBD1 (6 bases). This CDR3 comprises 15 residues. Looked up from germline, CDR1 is MDHEN and CDR2 is SYDVKM. With 7 bases removed from V and 3 bases from J, the gap between germline ends came to 16 bases. The CDR3 reads CASTQAGVSGNTIYF. The CDR3 DNA sequence: TGTGCCAGCACCCAGGCAGGGGTTAGTGGAAACACCATATATTTT.

The chain joins TRBV10-2 to TRBJ2-7, with TRBD2 matching over 7 bases. The J segment lost 8 bases and the V segment lost 4 bases, leaving 5 bases of the junction unmatched. The CDR3 runs to 12 residues. Germline values: CDR1 WSHSY, CDR2 SAAADI. This CDR3 is CASSVQLAKQYF. The CDR3 DNA sequence: TGCGCCAGCAGTGTCCAACTAGCGAAGCAGTACTTC.

The J gene is TRBJ2-5, the V gene TRBV15; D remains unclear. The germline V and J ends were trimmed by 0 bases and 1 base, with 9 bases remaining between them. CDR1 is LNHNV, CDR2 YYDKDF, per germline (reference sequence). The CDR3 totals 15 residues. In DNA, the CDR3 is TGTGCCACCAGCAGAGAGGCGCGATTCCAAGAGACCCAGTACTTC. Its protein is CATSREARFQETQYF.

The chain is built from TRBV7-9 and TRBJ2-5; 9 positions match TRBD1. The CDR3 loop spans 14 amino acids. Germline lookup yields CDR1 SEHNR and CDR2 FQNEAQ (reference sequence). After removal of 8 bases from V and 5 bases from J, the junction contained 9 bases not matched to a gene. The DNA for the CDR3 is TGTGCCAGCCGGGCACAGGGGGCGGGCGAGACCCAGTACTTC. Translated, it gives CASRAQGAGETQYF.

The chain links TRBV6-5 to TRBJ2-7, with D possibly matching TRBD1 (6 bases). This CDR3 has 14 residues. Germline V gene sequence: CDR1 MNHEY, CDR2 SVGAGI. V lost 5 bases to trimming and J lost 4 bases, with 15 bases between them. The CDR3 reads CASSPTGPAYEQYF. The CDR3 bases are TGTGCCAGCAGTCCGACAGGTCCGGCTTACGAGCAGTACTTC.

This clone is medium-sized (0.01 to 0.1%). This chain's CDR3 is CASSHRTVEAFF. CDR3 in DNA: TGTGCCAGTAGTCACCGGACAGTTGAAGCTTTCTTT. This chain joins TRBV19 and TRBJ1-1; D perhaps matches TRBD1 (6 bases). This CDR3 region has 12 residues. Germline CDR1 reads LNHDA; CDR2 reads SQIVND (reference sequence). Trimming removed 5 bases at V and 7 bases at J, with 11 bases between.

This chain uses TRBV7-2 with TRBJ2-1; 8 bases map to TRBD2. From germline, CDR1 is SGHTA and CDR2 FQGNSA. The CDR3 loop spans 17 amino acids. The V gene end was trimmed by 5 bases and the J gene end by 0 bases; junction bases not matched to a gene: 9. The CDR3 bases are TGTGCCAGCAGCCCAGGGACTAGGGGGAGCTCCTACAATGAGCAGTTCTTC. Residues: CASSPGTRGSSYNEQFF.

The chain employs TRBV9 and TRBJ2-3; D perhaps matches TRBD2 (6 bases). Germline CDR1 is SGDLS and CDR2 is YYNGEE. Trimming cost V 0 bases and J 3 bases, with 26 bases left between them. CDR3 size: 20 residues. The CDR3 is CASSVVGEVHPDYQTDTQYF. CDR3 coding DNA: TGTGCCAGCAGCGTAGTTGGTGAGGTACACCCGGACTACCAGACAGATACGCAGTATTTT. The whole variable domain, remainder taken from reference TRBV9 and TRBJ2-3, is DSGVTQTPKHLITATGQRVTLRCSPRSGDLSVYWYQQSLDQGLQFLIQYYNGEERAKGNILERFSAQQFPDLHSELNLSSLELGDSALYFCASSVVGEVHPDYQTDTQYFGPGTRLTVL.

The gene calls are TRBV21-1 and TRBJ2-7. TRBV21-1 is flagged as a pseudogene. This CDR3 spans 13 amino acids. The DNA for the CDR3 is TGTGCCAGCAGCAAATGGGGAACCTACGAGCAGTACTTC. This codes for CASSKWGTYEQYF.

The chain joins TRBV13 to TRBJ2-7; 7 positions agree with TRBD1. The germline CDR1 and CDR2 sequences are PRHDT and FYEKMQ (reference sequence). With V trimmed by 5 bases and J by 3 bases, 10 bases remained unmatched. CDR3 length equals 15 residues. CDR3 DNA sequence: TGTGCCAGCAGCCCGTTCACAGGGGCTTACTACGAGCAGTACTTC. This gives the protein CASSPFTGAYYEQYF. The variable domain in full, with the rest retrieved from reference TRBV13 and TRBJ2-7, is AAGVIQSPRHLIKEKRETATLKCYPIPRHDTVYWYQQGPGQDPQFLISFYEKMQSDKGSIPDRFSAQQFSDYHSELNMSSLELGDSALYFCASSPFTGAYYEQYFGPGTRLTVT.

This clone appeared a few times. The CDR3 is CAWSLAGGREQYF. The DNA of the CDR3 is TGTGCCTGGAGTCTAGCGGGAGGACGAGAGCAGTACTTC. The chain couples TRBV30 to TRBJ2-7, with 11 nucleotides matching TRBD2. The junction had 4 bases not matched to a gene; V was cut back by 2 bases and J by 7 bases. Germline CDR1 GTSNPN, CDR2 SVGIG (reference sequence). The length of the CDR3 is 13 residues.

The rearrangement uses TRBV7-9 and TRBJ1-5, with D possibly TRBD1 on 5 matching bases. The length of the CDR3 is 14 residues. Per the germline V gene, CDR1 is SEHNR and CDR2 is FQNEAQ (reference sequence). The V gene lost 2 bases and the J gene lost 4 bases, with 9 bases spanning the gap. CDR3 coding DNA: TGTGCCAGCAGCTTAATTGGGACGAATCAGCCCCAGCATTTT. Protein: CASSLIGTNQPQHF.

V gene TRBV2 combines with J gene TRBJ2-7, with 7 positions matching TRBD1. CDR3 length equals 15 residues. Germline V CDR1 and CDR2: SNHLY, FYNNEI. Germline trimming cut 6 bases from V and 1 base from J; bases unmatched to any gene: 9. CDR3 sequence reads: CASRMTGLGSYEQYF. The CDR3 DNA sequence: TGTGCCAGCAGGATGACAGGGCTTGGATCCTACGAGCAGTACTTC.

The genes are TRBV6-4 and TRBJ2-1; weak D call: TRBD2 (5 bases). CDR3 length: 16 residues. CDR1 and CDR2 (germline): MRHNA, SNTAGT. The V and J ends lost 5 bases and 5 bases respectively, with 19 bases between them. The DNA for the CDR3 is TGTGCCAGCAGTAGGACTCACCCGACATTACACAATGAGCAGTTCTTC. Amino acid sequence: CASSRTHPTLHNEQFF.

This sequence joins TRBV29-1 and TRBJ2-7; D is undetermined. The CDR3 is made up of 14 amino acids. Germline values: CDR1 SQVTM, CDR2 ANQGSEA. With 0 bases removed from V and 3 bases from J, the gap between germline ends came to 12 bases. The CDR3 reads CSVEDHPGSYEQYF. CDR3 DNA: TGCAGCGTTGAAGATCACCCTGGCAGCTACGAGCAGTACTTC.

The chain combines TRBV5-1 with TRBJ2-7, with 8 bases that match TRBD2. The CDR3 sequence is 16 residues long. Per the germline V gene, CDR1 is SGHRS and CDR2 is YFSETQ. V shed 1 base and J 0 bases; nucleotides not matched to a gene: 6. CDR3 residues: CASSLILLADSYEQYF. In DNA form, the CDR3 reads TGCGCCAGCAGCTTGATCCTACTAGCGGACTCCTACGAGCAGTACTTC.

The V gene is TRBV19, the J gene TRBJ1-2, with 9 bases aligning to TRBD1. There are 15 residues in the CDR3. Germline V gene lookup returns CDR1 LNHDA and CDR2 SQIVND (reference sequence). J was trimmed by 4 bases and V by 3 bases; bases with no gene match: 6. The CDR3 loop is CASSMRGQGFYGYTF. CDR3 nucleotides: TGTGCCAGTAGTATGCGGGGACAGGGCTTCTATGGCTACACCTTC.

The chain joins TRBV2 to TRBJ2-1, with a tentative D call TRBD1 (6 bases). Trimming shortened V by 8 bases and J by 6 bases, and 11 bases separated the two germline ends. The germline CDR1 and CDR2 sequences are SNHLY and FYNNEI. The CDR3 length is 12 residues. This CDR3 is CASRKTGNEQFF. Written as DNA, the CDR3 is TGTGCCAGCCGAAAGACAGGCAATGAGCAGTTCTTC. Together with reference TRBV2 and TRBJ2-1, the CDR3 gives the full variable domain: EPEVTQTPSHQVTQMGQEVILRCVPISNHLYFYWYRQILGQKVEFLVSFYNNEISEKSEIFDDQFSVERPDGSNFTLKIRSTKLEDSAMYFCASRKTGNEQFFGPGTRLTVL.

This sequence joins TRBV2 and TRBJ2-5; D gene unclear. This CDR3 comprises 12 residues. V lost 6 bases to trimming and J lost 3 bases, with 8 bases between them. Germline-derived CDR1 and CDR2 are SNHLY and FYNNEI. CDR3: CASSFLEETQYF. The CDR3 nucleotides read TGTGCCAGCAGCTTCCTGGAAGAGACCCAGTACTTC.

The chain has TRBV5-1 and TRBJ2-1; tentatively, D is TRBD1 (6 bases). With 4 bases removed from V and 7 bases from J, the gap between germline ends came to 21 bases. CDR1 is SGHRS and CDR2 is YFSETQ in the germline V gene. The length of the CDR3 is 16 residues. CDR3 nucleotides: TGCGCCAGCAGCGTCAGCTTCAGGGGAGACCTTAATGAGCAGTTCTTC. Translation: CASSVSFRGDLNEQFF.

The rearrangement links TRBV4-1 to TRBJ2-7; 8 bases are a match to TRBD1. CDR1 is MGHRA, CDR2 YSYEKL, per germline. V dropped 0 bases and J dropped 3; count of bases not matched to a gene: 1. The CDR3 has 14 amino acids. CDR3 DNA: TGCGCCAGCAGCCAAGACAGGGGGCACTACGAGCAGTACTTC. Encoded protein: CASSQDRGHYEQYF.

The chain combines TRBV29-1 with TRBJ2-1; D is unresolved. Germline V gene lookup returns CDR1 SQVTM and CDR2 ANQGSEA. V was shortened by 3 bases and J by 6 bases, with 9 bases between the two germline ends. CDR3 length: 12 amino acids. The CDR3 here is CSVESSPNEQFF. CDR3 nucleotides: TGCAGCGTTGAGTCCTCCCCCAATGAGCAGTTCTTC.

The chain carries TRBV5-1 and TRBJ2-7; 12 nucleotides align to TRBD2. After removal of 0 bases from V and 3 bases from J, the junction contained 4 bases not matched to a gene. This CDR3 region has 16 residues. CDR1 is SGHRS and CDR2 is YFSETQ in the germline V gene. The DNA for the CDR3 is TGCGCCAGCAGCTTGGAGGGACTAGCGGGCGTCTACGAGCAGTACTTC. Translation gives CASSLEGLAGVYEQYF.

The genes are TRBV5-4 and TRBJ2-4; no firm D call. The CDR3 has 16 residues. V lost 1 base and J 7 bases, leaving 18 bases between the germline ends. Germline CDR1 reads SGHNT; CDR2 reads YYREEE (reference sequence). DNA of the CDR3: TGTGCCAGCAGCTTGTCGCCCCCCGGCGTGATGAACATTCAGTACTTC. The encoded protein is CASSLSPPGVMNIQYF. The variable domain in full, with the rest retrieved from reference TRBV5-4 and TRBJ2-4, is ETGVTQSPTHLIKTRGQQVTLRCSSQSGHNTVSWYQQALGQGPQFIFQYYREEENGRGNFPPRFSGLQFPNYSSELNVNALELDDSALYLCASSLSPPGVMNIQYFGAGTRLSVL.